The present T cell receptor (beta chain) was sequenced within a study of regulatory T cells in long-lasting Graves disease. Study conclusions and caveats: TRBV28, TRBJ1-2 and TRBJ2-5 were favored in persistent disease. Persistent cases of Graves' showed reduced TCR diversity relative to newly diagnosed patients.

Time point denoted: newly diagnosed GD, antithyroid drugs for less than 3 months. Isolated PBMC RNA provided the starting material for the TCR library. Arm-PCR of CDR3 regions with iRepertoire HTBI primers generated TCR beta libraries. In TCRdb, the multiplex PCR reads were re-called with MiXCR into one record per CDR3 protein. The sample shows about 620,000 distinct CDR3 sequences, roughly 15% of them seen only once. CDR1 SNHLY and CDR2 FYNNEI come from the germline V gene. V gave up 4 bases and J gave up 2 bases, with 14 bases separating them. This CDR3 has 15 amino acids. This clonotype was seen ten or more times. The antigen is not known. This same sample was also taken into another study, of T cells in Graves' hyperthyroidism and ophthalmopathy.

The TCR originated in a woman in her twenties or thirties with Graves disease. Sequencing was performed on peripheral blood mononuclear cells (PBMCs), taken at new diagnosis, from a patient treated with antithyroid drugs. The chain uses TRBV2 and TRBJ1-1; no clear D. DNA of the CDR3: TGTGCCAGCAGTGGCCCGGGTTCAAAAAACACTGAAGCTTTCTTT. This translates into CASSGPGSKNTEAFF.